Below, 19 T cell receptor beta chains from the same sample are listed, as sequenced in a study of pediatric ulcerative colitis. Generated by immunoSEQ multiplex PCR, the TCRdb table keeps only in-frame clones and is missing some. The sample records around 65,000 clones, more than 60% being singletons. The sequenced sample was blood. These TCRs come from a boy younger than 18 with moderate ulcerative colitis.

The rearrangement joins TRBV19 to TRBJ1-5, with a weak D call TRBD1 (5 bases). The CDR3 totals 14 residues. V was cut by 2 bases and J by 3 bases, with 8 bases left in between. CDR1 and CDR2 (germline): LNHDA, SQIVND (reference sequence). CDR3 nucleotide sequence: TGTGCCAGTAGTATACAAGGGGACAATCAGCCCCAGCATTTT. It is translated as CASSIQGDNQPQHF.

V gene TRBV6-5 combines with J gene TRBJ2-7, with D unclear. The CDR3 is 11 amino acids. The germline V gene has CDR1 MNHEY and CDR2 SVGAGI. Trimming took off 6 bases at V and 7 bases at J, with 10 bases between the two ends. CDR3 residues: CASSLVREQYF. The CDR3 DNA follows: TGTGCCAGCAGCCTCGTGAGAGAGCAGTACTTC.

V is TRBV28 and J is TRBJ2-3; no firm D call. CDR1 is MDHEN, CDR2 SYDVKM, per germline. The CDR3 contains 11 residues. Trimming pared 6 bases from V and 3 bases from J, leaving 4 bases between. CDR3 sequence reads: CASRRTDTQYF. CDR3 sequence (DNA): TGTGCCAGCAGACGAACAGATACGCAGTATTTT.

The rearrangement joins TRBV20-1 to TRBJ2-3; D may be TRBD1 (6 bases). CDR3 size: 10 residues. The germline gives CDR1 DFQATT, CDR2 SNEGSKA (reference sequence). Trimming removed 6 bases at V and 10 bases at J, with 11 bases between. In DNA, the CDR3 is TGCAGTGCCAAGGGGGATCCGCAGTATTTT. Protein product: CSAKGDPQYF.

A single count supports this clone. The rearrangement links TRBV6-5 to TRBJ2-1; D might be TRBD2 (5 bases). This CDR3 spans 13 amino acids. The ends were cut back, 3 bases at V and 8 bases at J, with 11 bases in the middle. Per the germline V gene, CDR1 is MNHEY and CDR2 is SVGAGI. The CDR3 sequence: CASSYRGFYEQFF. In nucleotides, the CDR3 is TGTGCCAGCAGTTATAGAGGGTTTTATGAGCAGTTCTTC.

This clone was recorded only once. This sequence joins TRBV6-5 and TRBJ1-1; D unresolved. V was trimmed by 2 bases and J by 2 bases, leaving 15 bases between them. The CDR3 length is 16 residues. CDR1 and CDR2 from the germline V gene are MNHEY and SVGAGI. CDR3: CASSYTSRATNTEAFF. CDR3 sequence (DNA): TGTGCCAGCAGTTACACCTCTCGCGCCACTAACACTGAAGCTTTCTTT.

CDR3 sequence: CASSHASRGDNEQFF. The CDR3 DNA is TGTGCCAGCAGCCACGCGTCGCGGGGGGACAATGAGCAGTTCTTC. This chain links TRBV5-4 with TRBJ2-1, with TRBD2 matching 8 bases. The V and J ends lost 4 bases and 5 bases, in that order; junction bases with no gene match: 8. The length of the CDR3 is 15 residues. The germline V gene has CDR1 SGHNT and CDR2 YYREEE (reference sequence).

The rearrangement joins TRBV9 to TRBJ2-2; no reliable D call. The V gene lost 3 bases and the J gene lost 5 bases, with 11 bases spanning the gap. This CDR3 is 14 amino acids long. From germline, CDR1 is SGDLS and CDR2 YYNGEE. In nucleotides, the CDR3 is TGTGCCAGCAGCGGAGATGTAGGTACCGGGGAGCTGTTTTTT. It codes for CASSGDVGTGELFF.

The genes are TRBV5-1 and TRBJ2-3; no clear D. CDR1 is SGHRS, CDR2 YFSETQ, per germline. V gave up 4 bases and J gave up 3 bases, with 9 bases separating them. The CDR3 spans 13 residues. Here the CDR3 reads CASSPLATDTQYF. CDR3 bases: TGCGCCAGCAGCCCCTTAGCTACAGATACGCAGTATTTT.

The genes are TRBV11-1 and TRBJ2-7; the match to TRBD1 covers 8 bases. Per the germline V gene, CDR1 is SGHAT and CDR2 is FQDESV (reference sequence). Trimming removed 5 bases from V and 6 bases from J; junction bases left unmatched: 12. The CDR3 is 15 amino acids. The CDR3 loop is CASSPYQGALREQYF. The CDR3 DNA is TGTGCCAGCAGCCCGTATCAGGGGGCGCTTCGCGAGCAGTACTTC.

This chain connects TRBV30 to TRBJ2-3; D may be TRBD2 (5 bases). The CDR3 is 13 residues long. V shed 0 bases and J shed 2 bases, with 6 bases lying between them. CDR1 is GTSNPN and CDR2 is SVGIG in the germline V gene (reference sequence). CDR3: CAWSVLDTDTQYF. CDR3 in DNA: TGTGCCTGGAGTGTACTAGACACAGATACGCAGTATTTT.

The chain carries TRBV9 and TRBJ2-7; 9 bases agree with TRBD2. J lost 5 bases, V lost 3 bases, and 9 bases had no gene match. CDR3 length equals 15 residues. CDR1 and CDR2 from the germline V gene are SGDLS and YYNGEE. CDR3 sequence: CASSAGLAGYHEQYF. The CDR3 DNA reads TGTGCCAGCAGCGCCGGCCTAGCGGGATATCACGAGCAGTACTTC.

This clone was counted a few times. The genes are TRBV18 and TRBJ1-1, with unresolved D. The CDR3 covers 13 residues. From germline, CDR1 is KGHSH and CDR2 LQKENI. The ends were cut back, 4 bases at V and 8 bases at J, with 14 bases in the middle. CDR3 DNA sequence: TGTGCCAGCTCACGGGCCCCGACTCCGGAAGCTTTCTTT. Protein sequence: CASSRAPTPEAFF.

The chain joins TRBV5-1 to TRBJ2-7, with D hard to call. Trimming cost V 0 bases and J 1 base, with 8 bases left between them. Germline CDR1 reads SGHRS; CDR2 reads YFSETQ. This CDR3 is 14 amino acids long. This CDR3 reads CASSLDGLSYEQYF. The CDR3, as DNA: TGCGCCAGCAGCTTGGATGGGCTGTCCTACGAGCAGTACTTC.

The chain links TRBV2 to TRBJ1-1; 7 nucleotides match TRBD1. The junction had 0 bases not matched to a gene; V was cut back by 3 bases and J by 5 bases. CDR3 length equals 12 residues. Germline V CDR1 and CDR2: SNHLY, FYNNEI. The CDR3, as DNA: TGTGCCAGCAGTGACAGGGGGACTGAAGCTTTCTTT. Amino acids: CASSDRGTEAFF.

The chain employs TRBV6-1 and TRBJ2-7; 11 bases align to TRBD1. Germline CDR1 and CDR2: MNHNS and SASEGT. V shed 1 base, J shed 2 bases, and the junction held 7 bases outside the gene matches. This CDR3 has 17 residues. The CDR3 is CASSEGEWGQGAYEQYF. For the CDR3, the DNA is TGTGCCAGCAGTGAAGGGGAATGGGGACAGGGGGCCTACGAGCAGTACTTC.

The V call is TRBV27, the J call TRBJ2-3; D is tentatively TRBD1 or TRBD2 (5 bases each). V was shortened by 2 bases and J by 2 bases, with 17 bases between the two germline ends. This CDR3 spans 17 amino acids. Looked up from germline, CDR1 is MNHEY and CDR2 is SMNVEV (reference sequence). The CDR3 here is CASSLLPTRDATDTQYF. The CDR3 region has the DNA TGTGCCAGCAGTTTACTGCCCACACGGGACGCCACAGATACGCAGTATTTT.

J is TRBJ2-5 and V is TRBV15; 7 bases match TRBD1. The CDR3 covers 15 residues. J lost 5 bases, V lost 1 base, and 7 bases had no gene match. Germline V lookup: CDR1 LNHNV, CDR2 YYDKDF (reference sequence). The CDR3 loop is CATSRATGEWETQYF. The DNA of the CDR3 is TGTGCCACCAGCAGAGCAACAGGGGAGTGGGAGACCCAGTACTTC.

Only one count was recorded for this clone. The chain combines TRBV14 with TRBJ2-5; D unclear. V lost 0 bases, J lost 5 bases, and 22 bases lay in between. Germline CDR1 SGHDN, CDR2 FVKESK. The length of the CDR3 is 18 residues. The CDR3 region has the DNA TGTGCCAGCAGCCAAGATGCCCCCCCGGGCCCCCGACGGGAGACCCAGTACTTC. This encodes CASSQDAPPGPRRETQYF.